This TCR beta chain was found in a study of regulatory T cells in long-lasting Graves disease. Germline V lookup: CDR1 GTSNPN, CDR2 SVGIG (reference sequence). The CDR3 length is 14 residues. Trimming cost V 3 bases and J 8 bases, with 19 bases left between them. Arm-PCR with iRepertoire HTBI primers amplified the CDR3 regions for these TCR beta libraries. TCRdb redid the calling of the multiplex PCR reads with MiXCR, one entry per CDR3 protein. The table records hundreds of thousands of distinct CDR3 sequences, about 16% of them present only once. This clonotype has ten or more counts. Time point described: newly diagnosed GD, antithyroid drugs for less than 3 months. PBMCs were the source of the RNA used for TCR sequencing. Another study also made use of these data, one on T cells in Graves' hyperthyroidism and ophthalmopathy. That study reports: Most expanded thyroid clonotypes above 0.001 also appeared in blood. A model of 13 V-J features distinguished ophthalmopathy from stable hyperthyroidism.

The chain links TRBV30 to TRBJ1-2, with D uncertain. The sequenced sample was peripheral blood mononuclear cells (PBMCs), obtained at new diagnosis, from a patient treated with antithyroid drugs. The receptor comes from a woman aged 35-65 years with Graves disease. CDR3 sequence (DNA): TGTGCCTGGAGCCCCGAGGCAACGGTGTCAGGCTACACCTTC. Protein sequence: CAWSPEATVSGYTF.